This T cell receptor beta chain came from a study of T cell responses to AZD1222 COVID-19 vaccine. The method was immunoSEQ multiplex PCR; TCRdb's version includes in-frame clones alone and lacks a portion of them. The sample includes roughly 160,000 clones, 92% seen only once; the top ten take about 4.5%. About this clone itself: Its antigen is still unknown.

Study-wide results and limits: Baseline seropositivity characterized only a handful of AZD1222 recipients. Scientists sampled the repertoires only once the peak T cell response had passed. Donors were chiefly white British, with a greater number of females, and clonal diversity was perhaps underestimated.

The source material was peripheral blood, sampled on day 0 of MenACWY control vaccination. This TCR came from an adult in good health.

CDR3 sequence: CASSRTLGEKLFF. In DNA form, the CDR3 reads TGTGCCAGCAGTCGCACATTGGGTGAAAAACTGTTTTTT. The chain combines TRBV28 with TRBJ1-4; D gene unclear. V was clipped by 5 bases and J by 7 bases, with 11 bases between them. The length of the CDR3 is 13 residues. CDR1 is MDHEN, CDR2 SYDVKM, per germline.